This T cell receptor beta chain was profiled in a study of cytomegalovirus exposure and HLA in healthy donors. As for the study in general: In a later analysis, the roughly 110 validation repertoires were reported to have used the same platform as the 600 to 800 first-cohort repertoires. Whole-study findings and limits: Researchers catalogued roughly 170 TCR beta chains as cytomegalovirus-associated. Specificity for CMV antigens was confirmed in vitro for a few of the CMV-associated chains. It was reported that the classifier diagnosed cytomegalovirus status with high specificity and sensitivity in both the original and validation cohorts.

A note on this clone: Its antigen is not known.

Generated by immunoSEQ multiplex PCR, the TCRdb table keeps only in-frame clones and is missing some. The sample contains around 200,000 clones, around 81% of which appear only once. This CDR3 comprises 11 residues. Per germline, CDR1 DFQATT and CDR2 SNEGSKA (reference sequence). V was pared by 4 bases and J by 5 bases, with 8 bases between. The sample was PBMCs. This chain connects TRBV20-1 to TRBJ2-5; D remains ambiguous. This TCR was sampled from a woman in her late teens or twenties in good health and CMV-seropositive. DNA of the CDR3: TGCAGTGCTACCCTTTCCGAGACCCAGTACTTC. Protein: CSATLSETQYF.